This is a list of T cell receptor beta chains from one sample in a study of T cell repertoires in cytomegalovirus infection. TCRdb reanalysed the reads using MiXCR and keeps one entry per CDR3 protein. The top ten hold 13% of the sample, which has more than 250,000 distinct CDR3 sequences, approximately 25% seen once. Antigens for these TCRs are unknown. This sample comprised cultured PBMCs, obtained from culture after CMV antigen stimulation. These receptors were taken from a human donor in good health (CMV status not recorded). Some clones in this sample may be carry-over from other donors' samples. Both conserved end residues are part of each CDR3. D genes are given only for firm matches. Size is omitted from some rows. Given values are once, few, many or a class for expanded clones.

v_gene	d_gene	j_gene	abundance	CDR3aa	CDR3nt
TRBV7-9	-	TRBJ2-1	-	CASSLYGVLVGEQFF	TGTGCCAGCAGCCTCTATGGAGTCCTGGTGGGTGAGCAGTTCTTC
TRBV20-1	TRBD1	TRBJ2-7	-	CSGASTGPPPNEQYF	TGCAGTGGGGCGTCGACAGGGCCCCCTCCGAACGAGCAGTACTTC
TRBV7-2	TRBD2	TRBJ2-1	many	CASSTGLGNEQFF	TGTGCCAGCAGCACGGGACTAGGCAATGAGCAGTTCTTC
TRBV28	-	TRBJ2-1	many	CASSSPGGGPRNEQFF	TGTGCCAGCAGTTCCCCAGGGGGAGGGCCTCGAAATGAGCAGTTCTTC
TRBV7-2	-	TRBJ2-5	many	CASSLDSGSTRAQYF	TGTGCCAGCAGCTTGGACAGCGGCTCCACCCGGGCCCAGTACTTC
TRBV11-2	TRBD2	TRBJ2-6	-	CASSLTLAGGHSGANVLTF	TGTGCCAGCAGCTTAACCCTAGCGGGAGGCCACTCTGGGGCCAACGTCCTGACTTTC
TRBV20-1	-	TRBJ2-5	-	CSARDRVAQETQCF	TGCAGTGCTAGAGATCGAGTAGCTCAAGAGACCCAGTGCTTC
TRBV7-2	TRBD2	TRBJ2-7	few	CASSPKTLAGAGEQYF	TGTGCCAGCAGCCCCAAGACCCTAGCGGGAGCGGGTGAGCAGTACTTC
TRBV7-2	TRBD1	TRBJ2-3	many	CASSFTGGGDTQYF	TGTGCCAGCAGCTTTACAGGGGGTGGGGATACGCAGTATTTT
TRBV19	-	TRBJ1-4	-	CASSMVGYEKLFF	TGTGCCAGTAGTATGGTAGGCTATGAAAAACTGTTTTTT
TRBV12-3/TRBV12-4	TRBD1	TRBJ1-4	-	CASTLDRRDEKLFF	TGTGCCAGCACCCTGGACAGGAGGGATGAAAAACTGTTTTTT
TRBV12-3/TRBV12-4	TRBD1	TRBJ2-5	-	CASSQYRGVAETQYF	TGTGCCAGCAGCCAATACAGGGGAGTCGCGGAGACCCAGTACTTC
TRBV19	-	TRBJ2-7	few	CASSRTEYEQYF	TGTGCCAGTAGTAGGACAGAATACGAGCAGTACTTC
TRBV7-8	TRBD2	TRBJ2-2	-	CASSVGLAGESGLFF	TGTGCCAGCAGCGTGGGACTAGCGGGAGAATCGGGGCTGTTTTTT
TRBV7-6	-	TRBJ2-5	many	CASSLTGNQETQYF	TGTGCCAGCAGCTTAACCGGGAACCAAGAGACCCAGTACTTC
TRBV25-1	-	TRBJ2-3	few	CASSTEEESTDTQYF	TGTGCCAGCAGTACGGAGGAGGAGAGCACAGATACGCAGTATTTT
TRBV6-1	-	TRBJ2-3	-	CASRVDTQYF	TGTGCCAGCAGGGTTGATACGCAGTATTTT
TRBV7-9	TRBD2	TRBJ2-3	few	CASSGLAGDSDTQYF	TGTGCCAGCAGCGGACTAGCGGGAGATTCAGATACGCAGTATTTT
TRBV12-3/TRBV12-4	-	TRBJ2-7	few	CASSLGSGPSYEQYF	TGTGCCAGCAGTTTAGGGTCAGGGCCTTCCTACGAGCAGTACTTC
TRBV11-2	-	TRBJ2-3	many	CASKPTSSLRDTQYF	TGTGCCAGCAAGCCTACTAGCAGTCTTCGGGATACGCAGTATTTT
TRBV28	-	TRBJ2-3	few	CASRNVAATDTQYF	TGTGCCAGCCGGAACGTGGCAGCAACAGATACGCAGTATTTT
TRBV6-1	-	TRBJ1-5	few	CASSLPPRQPGLNSNQPQHF	TGTGCCAGCAGTCTCCCACCCCGACAGCCAGGATTGAATAGCAATCAGCCCCAGCATTTT
TRBV18	TRBD2	TRBJ2-5	-	CASSGTSGEETQYF	TGTGCCAGCTCGGGGACTAGCGGGGAAGAGACCCAGTACTTC
TRBV24-1	TRBD2	TRBJ2-3	few	CATSAREGLSDTQYF	TGTGCCACCAGTGCGCGGGAGGGCCTTTCAGATACGCAGTATTTT
TRBV10-3	TRBD2	TRBJ2-1	-	CAISESMRASGADEQFF	TGTGCCATCAGTGAGTCGATGAGGGCTAGCGGGGCGGATGAGCAGTTCTTC
TRBV6-6	TRBD2	TRBJ2-3	few	CASRSLAGVDTQYF	TGTGCCAGCAGGTCGCTAGCGGGAGTCGATACGCAGTATTTT
TRBV12-3/TRBV12-4	-	TRBJ2-7	few	CASRKAGTPAYEQYF	TGTGCCAGCAGAAAGGCCGGGACACCCGCCTACGAGCAGTACTTC
TRBV19	-	TRBJ2-3	-	CASSSRDGPDTQYF	TGTGCCAGTAGTAGCCGGGACGGCCCAGATACGCAGTATTTT
TRBV20-1	TRBD2	TRBJ2-7	few	CSARETSGSFIYEQYF	TGCAGTGCTAGAGAGACTAGCGGGAGCTTTATTTACGAGCAGTACTTC
TRBV11-3	-	TRBJ2-3	-	CASSLVLAETLTDTQYF	TGTGCCAGCAGCTTAGTGTTGGCGGAGACCCTCACAGATACGCAGTATTTT
TRBV28	-	TRBJ2-7	-	CASSLVGSPLNEQYF	TGTGCCAGCAGTTTGGTGGGATCCCCTTTGAACGAGCAGTACTTC
TRBV7-9	-	TRBJ1-1	-	CASSLALEAFF	TGTGCCAGCAGCTTAGCGCTGGAAGCTTTCTTT
TRBV7-2	TRBD2	TRBJ2-3	-	CASSPTSGMVSDTQYF	TGTGCCAGCAGCCCCACTAGCGGGATGGTATCAGATACGCAGTATTTT
TRBV29-1	-	TRBJ2-1	-	CSVATGSGEQFF	TGCAGCGTTGCCACAGGGTCGGGTGAGCAGTTCTTC
TRBV29-1	-	TRBJ2-1	many	CSVHLPGRANEQFF	TGCAGCGTTCACCTCCCCGGCAGGGCCAATGAGCAGTTCTTC
TRBV3-1	-	TRBJ2-3	-	CASSRGRWESTDTQYF	TGTGCCAGCAGCCGGGGACGGTGGGAGAGCACAGATACGCAGTATTTT
TRBV7-6	TRBD1	TRBJ2-7	few	CASSFPQGREQYF	TGTGCCAGCAGCTTCCCACAGGGGCGCGAGCAGTACTTC
TRBV7-9	TRBD2	TRBJ2-1	many	CASSSRLAGEVDEQFF	TGTGCCAGCAGCTCCCGACTAGCGGGAGAGGTCGATGAGCAGTTCTTC
TRBV28	-	TRBJ1-5	few	CASSLTPVWQPQHF	TGTGCCAGCAGTTTAACGCCGGTTTGGCAGCCCCAGCATTTT
TRBV7-6	TRBD1	TRBJ1-5	-	CASSLAGTVDQPQHF	TGTGCCAGCAGCTTAGCAGGGACAGTCGATCAGCCCCAGCATTTT
TRBV19	-	TRBJ1-1	few	CASSEPGHWNTEAFF	TGTGCCAGTAGTGAACCGGGACACTGGAACACTGAAGCTTTCTTT
TRBV28	TRBD2	TRBJ2-5	many	CASSFGGAEETQYF	TGTGCCAGCAGTTTCGGGGGGGCCGAAGAGACCCAGTACTTC